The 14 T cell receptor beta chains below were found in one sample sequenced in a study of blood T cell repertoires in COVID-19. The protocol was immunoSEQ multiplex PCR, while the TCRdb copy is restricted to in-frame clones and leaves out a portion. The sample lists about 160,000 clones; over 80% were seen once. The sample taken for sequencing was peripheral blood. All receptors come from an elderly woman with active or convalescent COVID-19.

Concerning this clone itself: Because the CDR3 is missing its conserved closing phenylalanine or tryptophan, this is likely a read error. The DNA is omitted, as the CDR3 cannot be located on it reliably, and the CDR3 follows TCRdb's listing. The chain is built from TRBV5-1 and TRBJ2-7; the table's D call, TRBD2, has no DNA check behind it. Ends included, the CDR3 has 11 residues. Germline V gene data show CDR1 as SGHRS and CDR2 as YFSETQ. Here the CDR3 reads CASSPAGARCI.

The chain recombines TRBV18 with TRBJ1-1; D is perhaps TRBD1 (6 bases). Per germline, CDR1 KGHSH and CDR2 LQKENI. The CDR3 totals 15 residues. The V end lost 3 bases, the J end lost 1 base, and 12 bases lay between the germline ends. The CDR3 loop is CASSPEDRANTEAFF. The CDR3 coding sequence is TGTGCCAGCTCACCGGAGGACAGAGCGAACACTGAAGCTTTCTTT.

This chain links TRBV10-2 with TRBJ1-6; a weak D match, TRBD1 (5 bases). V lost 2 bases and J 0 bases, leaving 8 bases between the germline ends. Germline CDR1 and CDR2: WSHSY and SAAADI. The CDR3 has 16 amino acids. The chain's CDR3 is CASSERGLSYNSPLHF. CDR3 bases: TGCGCCAGCAGTGAGAGGGGCCTCTCCTATAATTCACCCCTCCACTTT.

CDR3 loop: CASSEAGAPYNSPLHF. The DNA for the CDR3 is TGTGCCAGCAGTGAAGCAGGGGCCCCATATAATTCACCCCTCCACTTT. The chain joins TRBV6-1 to TRBJ1-6; D is possibly TRBD1 (5 bases). Germline assignment: CDR1 MNHNS and CDR2 SASEGT. The CDR3 has 16 amino acids. V lost 0 bases and J lost 4, with 10 bases in between.

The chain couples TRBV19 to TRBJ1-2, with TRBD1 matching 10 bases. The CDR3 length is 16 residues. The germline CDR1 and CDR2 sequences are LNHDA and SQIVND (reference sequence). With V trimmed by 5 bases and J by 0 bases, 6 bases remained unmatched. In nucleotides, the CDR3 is TGTGCCAGTAGTTCCGGACAGGGGGAAGCTAACTATGGCTACACCTTC. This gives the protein CASSSGQGEANYGYTF.

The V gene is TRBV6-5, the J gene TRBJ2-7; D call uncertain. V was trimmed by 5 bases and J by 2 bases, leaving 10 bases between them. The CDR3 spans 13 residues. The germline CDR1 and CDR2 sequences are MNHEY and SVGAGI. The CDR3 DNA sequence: TGTGCCAGCAGTCCTCCCGGTCCCTACGAGCAGTACTTC. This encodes CASSPPGPYEQYF.

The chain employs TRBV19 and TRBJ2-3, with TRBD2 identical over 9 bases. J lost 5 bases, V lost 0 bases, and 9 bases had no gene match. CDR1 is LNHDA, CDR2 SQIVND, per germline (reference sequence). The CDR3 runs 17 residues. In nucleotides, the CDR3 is TGTGCCAGTAGTATAGATCGGTTTAGCGGGGGAGGAGATACGCAGTATTTT. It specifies CASSIDRFSGGGDTQYF.

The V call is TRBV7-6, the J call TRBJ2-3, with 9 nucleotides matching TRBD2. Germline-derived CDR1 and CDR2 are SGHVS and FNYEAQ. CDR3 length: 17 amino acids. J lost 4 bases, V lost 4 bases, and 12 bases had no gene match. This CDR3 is CASSSSRTSEKSDTQYF. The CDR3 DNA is TGTGCCAGCAGCTCCAGCCGGACTAGCGAGAAGTCAGATACGCAGTATTTT.

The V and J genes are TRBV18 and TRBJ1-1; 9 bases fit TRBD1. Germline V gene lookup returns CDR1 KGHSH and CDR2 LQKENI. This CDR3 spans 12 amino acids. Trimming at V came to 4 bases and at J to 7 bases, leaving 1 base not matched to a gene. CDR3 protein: CASSLDRGEAFF. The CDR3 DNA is TGTGCCAGCTCACTGGACAGGGGTGAAGCTTTCTTT. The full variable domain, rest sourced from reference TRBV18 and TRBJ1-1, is NAGVMQNPRHLVRRRGQEARLRCSPMKGHSHVYWYRQLPEEGLKFMVYLQKENIIDESGMPKERFSAEFPKEGPSILRIQQVVRGDSAAYFCASSLDRGEAFFGQGTRLTVV.

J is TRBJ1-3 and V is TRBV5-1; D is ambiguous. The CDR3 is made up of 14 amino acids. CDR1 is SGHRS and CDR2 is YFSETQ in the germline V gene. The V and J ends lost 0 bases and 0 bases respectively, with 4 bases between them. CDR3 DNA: TGCGCCAGCAGCTTGGACAGCTCTGGAAACACCATATATTTT. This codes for CASSLDSSGNTIYF.

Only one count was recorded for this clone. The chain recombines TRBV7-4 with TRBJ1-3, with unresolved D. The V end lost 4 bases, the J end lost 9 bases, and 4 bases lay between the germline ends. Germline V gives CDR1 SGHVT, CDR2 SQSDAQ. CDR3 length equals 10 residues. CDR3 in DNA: TGTGCCAGCAGCTCCGGCACCATATATTTT. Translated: CASSSGTIYF.

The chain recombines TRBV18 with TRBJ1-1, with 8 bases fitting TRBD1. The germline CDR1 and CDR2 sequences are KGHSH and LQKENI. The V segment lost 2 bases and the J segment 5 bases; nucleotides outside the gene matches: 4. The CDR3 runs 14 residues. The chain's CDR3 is CASSPSGTGTEAFF. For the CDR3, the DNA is TGTGCCAGCTCACCATCTGGGACAGGAACTGAAGCTTTCTTT.

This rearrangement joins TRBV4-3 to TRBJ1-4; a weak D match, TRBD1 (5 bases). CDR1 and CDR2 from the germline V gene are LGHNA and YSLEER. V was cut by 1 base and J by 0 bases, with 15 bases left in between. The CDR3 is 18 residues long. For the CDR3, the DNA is TGCGCCAGCAGCCAAGCACGGACATTTTTTGCAACTAATGAAAAACTGTTTTTT. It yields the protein CASSQARTFFATNEKLFF.

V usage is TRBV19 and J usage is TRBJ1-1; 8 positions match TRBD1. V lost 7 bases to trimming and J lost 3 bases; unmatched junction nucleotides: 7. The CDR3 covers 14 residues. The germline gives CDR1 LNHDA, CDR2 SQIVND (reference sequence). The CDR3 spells CASTGQGGHTEAFF. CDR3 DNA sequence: TGTGCCAGTACCGGACAGGGTGGGCACACTGAAGCTTTCTTT.